The entry below gives a single TCR beta chain sequence along with its context. This sample is drawn from a study of blood T cell repertoires in COVID-19. Study overall: Collection of acute and convalescent COVID-19 samples took place in the United States, Italy and Spain.

Original methodology: Amplification with reference gene primers provided the estimates of nucleated cell counts. Profiling relied on immunoSEQ multiplex PCR, and the TCRdb table lists in-frame clones only, not all of them. D and trimming were read from the DNA, whereas the V and J calls and clone size are those reported in that table. The sample includes approximately 53,000 clones, around four fifths of them seen just once. After removal of 6 bases from V and 4 bases from J, the junction contained 16 bases not matched to a gene. There are 19 residues in the CDR3. The germline V gene encodes CDR1 MDHEN and CDR2 SYDVKM.

Sequencing was done on a sample of peripheral blood. V usage is TRBV28 and J usage is TRBJ1-3, with TRBD1 matching over 12 bases. The TCR sequence derives from a woman in her fifties or sixties with acute or convalescent COVID-19. The CDR3 sequence is CASSSSGTGGPRGGNTIYF. Here the CDR3 DNA reads TGTGCCAGCAGCTCCTCCGGGACAGGGGGCCCTCGGGGCGGAAACACCATATATTTT.